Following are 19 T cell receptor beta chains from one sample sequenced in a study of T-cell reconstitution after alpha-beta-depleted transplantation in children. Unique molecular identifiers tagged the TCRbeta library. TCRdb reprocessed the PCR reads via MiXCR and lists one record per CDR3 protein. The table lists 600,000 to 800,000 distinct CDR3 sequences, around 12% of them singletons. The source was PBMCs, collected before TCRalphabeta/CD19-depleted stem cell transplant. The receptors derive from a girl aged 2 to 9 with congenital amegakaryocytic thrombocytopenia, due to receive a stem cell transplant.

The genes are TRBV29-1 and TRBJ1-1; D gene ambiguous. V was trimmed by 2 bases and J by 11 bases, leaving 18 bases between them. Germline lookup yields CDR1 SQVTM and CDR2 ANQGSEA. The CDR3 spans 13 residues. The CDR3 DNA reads TGCAGCGTTGAAACACCCCGAAATTATCCTGCTTTCTTT. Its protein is CSVETPRNYPAFF.

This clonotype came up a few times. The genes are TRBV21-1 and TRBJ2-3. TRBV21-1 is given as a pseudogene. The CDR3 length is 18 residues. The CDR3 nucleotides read TGTGCCAGCAGCAAAGCGCTTTCAGGCAGGCCTAGCACAGATACGCAGTATTTT. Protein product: CASSKALSGRPSTDTQYF.

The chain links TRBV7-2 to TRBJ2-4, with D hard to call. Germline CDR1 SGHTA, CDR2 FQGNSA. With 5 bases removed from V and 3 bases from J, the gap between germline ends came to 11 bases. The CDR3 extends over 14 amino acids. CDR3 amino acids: CASSPISGKNIQYF. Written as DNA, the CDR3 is TGTGCCAGCAGCCCGATATCGGGCAAAAACATTCAGTACTTC.

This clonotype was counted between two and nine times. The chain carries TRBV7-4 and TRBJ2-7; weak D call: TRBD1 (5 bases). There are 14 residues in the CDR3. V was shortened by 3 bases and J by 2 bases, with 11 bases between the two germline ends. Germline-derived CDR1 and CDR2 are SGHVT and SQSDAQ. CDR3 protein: CASSFATVPYEQYF. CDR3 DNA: TGTGCCAGCAGCTTTGCGACAGTGCCCTACGAGCAGTACTTC.

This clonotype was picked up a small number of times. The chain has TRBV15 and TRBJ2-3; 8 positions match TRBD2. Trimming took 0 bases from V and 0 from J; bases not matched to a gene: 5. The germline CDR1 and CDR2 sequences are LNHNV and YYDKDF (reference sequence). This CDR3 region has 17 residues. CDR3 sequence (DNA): TGTGCCACCAGCAGAGATACGGCTAGCGGGAGCACAGATACGCAGTATTTT. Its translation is CATSRDTASGSTDTQYF.

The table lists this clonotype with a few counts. The CDR3 nucleotides are TGTGCCAGCAGTGACACAGGGGATCAGCCCCAGCATTTT. It is translated as CASSDTGDQPQHF. The chain uses TRBV6-1 and TRBJ1-5; 7 positions match TRBD1. Germline loops: CDR1 MNHNS, CDR2 SASEGT. V shed 3 bases and J 5 bases; nucleotides not matched to a gene: 1. The CDR3 loop spans 13 amino acids.

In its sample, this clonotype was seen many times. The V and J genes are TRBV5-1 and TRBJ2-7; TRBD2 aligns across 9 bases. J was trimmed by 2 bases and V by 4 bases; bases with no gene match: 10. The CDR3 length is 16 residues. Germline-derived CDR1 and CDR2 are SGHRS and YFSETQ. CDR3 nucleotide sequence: TGCGCCAGCAGCCTAAATTTAGCGGGAGCTGCCTACGAGCAGTACTTC. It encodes CASSLNLAGAAYEQYF.

CDR3 DNA: TGTGCCAGCAGCACGAGCGGGAGTTACGACAATGAGCAGTTCTTC. Its protein is CASSTSGSYDNEQFF. The chain links TRBV7-9 to TRBJ2-1; 8 nucleotides agree with TRBD2. With 5 bases clipped from V and 5 bases from J, the junction kept 8 bases outside the gene matches. The germline V gene has CDR1 SEHNR and CDR2 FQNEAQ (reference sequence). CDR3 length: 15 amino acids.

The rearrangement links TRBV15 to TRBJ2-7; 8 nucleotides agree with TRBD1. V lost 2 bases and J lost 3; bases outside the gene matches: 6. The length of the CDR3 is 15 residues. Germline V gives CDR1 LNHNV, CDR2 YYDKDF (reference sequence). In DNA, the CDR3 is TGTGCCACCAGCAGATCTCGGACAGGGAACTACGAGCAGTACTTC. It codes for CATSRSRTGNYEQYF.

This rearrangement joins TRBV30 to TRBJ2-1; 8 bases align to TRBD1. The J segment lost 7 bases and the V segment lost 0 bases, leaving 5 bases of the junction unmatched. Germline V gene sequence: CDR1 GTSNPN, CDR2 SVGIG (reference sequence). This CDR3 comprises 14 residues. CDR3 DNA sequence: TGTGCCTGGAGTGTCCAGGGGGCCTTTAATGAGCAGTTCTTC. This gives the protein CAWSVQGAFNEQFF.

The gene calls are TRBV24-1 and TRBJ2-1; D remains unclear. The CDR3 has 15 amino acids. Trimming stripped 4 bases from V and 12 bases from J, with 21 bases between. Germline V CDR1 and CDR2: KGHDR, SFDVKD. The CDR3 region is CATSDQKLKNVGQFF. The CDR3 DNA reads TGTGCCACCAGTGACCAGAAATTAAAGAACGTGGGGCAGTTCTTC.

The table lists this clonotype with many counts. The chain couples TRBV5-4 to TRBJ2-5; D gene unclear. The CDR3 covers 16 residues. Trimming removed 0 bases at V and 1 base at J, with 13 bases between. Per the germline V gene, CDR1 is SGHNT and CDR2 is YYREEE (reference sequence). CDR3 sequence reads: CASSLDRRASQETQYF. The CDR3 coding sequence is TGTGCCAGCAGCTTGGATCGACGAGCGAGCCAAGAGACCCAGTACTTC.

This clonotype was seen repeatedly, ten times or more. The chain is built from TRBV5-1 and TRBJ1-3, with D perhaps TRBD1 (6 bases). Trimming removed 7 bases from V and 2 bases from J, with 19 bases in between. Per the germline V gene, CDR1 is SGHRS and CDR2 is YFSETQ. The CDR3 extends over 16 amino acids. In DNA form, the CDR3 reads TGCGCCAGCGCTCCTTCACCAGGGGCGGCTGGAAACACCATATATTTT. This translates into CASAPSPGAAGNTIYF.

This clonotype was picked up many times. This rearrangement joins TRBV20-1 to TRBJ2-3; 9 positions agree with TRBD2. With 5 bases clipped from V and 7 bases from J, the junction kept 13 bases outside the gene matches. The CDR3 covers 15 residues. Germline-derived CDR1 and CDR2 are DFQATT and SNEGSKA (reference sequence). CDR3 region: CSARYSGRSSYTQYF. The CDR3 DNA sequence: TGCAGTGCTCGCTATAGCGGGAGAAGCTCGTATACGCAGTATTTT.

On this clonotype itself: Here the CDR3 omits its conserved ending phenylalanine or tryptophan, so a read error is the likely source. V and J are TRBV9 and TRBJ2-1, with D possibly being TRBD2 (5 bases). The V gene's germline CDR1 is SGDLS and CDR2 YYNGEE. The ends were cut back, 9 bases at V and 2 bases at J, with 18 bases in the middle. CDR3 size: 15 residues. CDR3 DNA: TGTGCCACCTCGCCCCGGGATAGAACCTACAATGAGCAGTTCTTG. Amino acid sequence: CATSPRDRTYNEQFL.

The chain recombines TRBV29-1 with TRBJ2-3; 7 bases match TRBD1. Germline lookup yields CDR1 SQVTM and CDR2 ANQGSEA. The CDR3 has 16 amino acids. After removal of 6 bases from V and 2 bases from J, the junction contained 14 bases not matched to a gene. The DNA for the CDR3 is TGCAGCGTGGAGCAAGGGGGACAGACCTACACAGATACGCAGTATTTT. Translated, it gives CSVEQGGQTYTDTQYF.

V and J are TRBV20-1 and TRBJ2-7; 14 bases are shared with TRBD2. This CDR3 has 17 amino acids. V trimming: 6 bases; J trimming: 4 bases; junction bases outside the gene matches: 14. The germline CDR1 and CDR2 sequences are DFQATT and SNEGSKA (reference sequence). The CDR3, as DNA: TGCAGTGCCCAAGCGACTAGCGGGAGGGCCGGGGGGTACGAGCAGTACTTC. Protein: CSAQATSGRAGGYEQYF.

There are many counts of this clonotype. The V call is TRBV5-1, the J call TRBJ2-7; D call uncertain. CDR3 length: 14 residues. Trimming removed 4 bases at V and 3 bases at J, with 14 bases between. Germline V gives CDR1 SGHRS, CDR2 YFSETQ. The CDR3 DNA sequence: TGCGCCAGCAGCCCCACAGTGGGCCGCTACGAGCAGTACTTC. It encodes CASSPTVGRYEQYF.

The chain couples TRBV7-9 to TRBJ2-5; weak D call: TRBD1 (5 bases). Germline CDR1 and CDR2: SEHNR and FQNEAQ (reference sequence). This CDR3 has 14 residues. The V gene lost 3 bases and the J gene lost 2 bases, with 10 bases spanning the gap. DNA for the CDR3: TGTGCCAGCAGCTTGGACAATCATCAAGAGACCCAGTACTTC. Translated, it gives CASSLDNHQETQYF.